The clone carrying this T cell receptor (beta chain) was counted many times. Antigen unknown. The sample originates from a study of CD8 T cells in ankylosing spondylitis. The CDR3 sequence is 15 residues long. The germline V gene has CDR1 SEHNR and CDR2 FQNEAQ (reference sequence). Unmatched junction bases numbered 8, after V lost 6 bases and J lost 8 bases. Study-wide points: Earlier studies detected some motif variants in reactive arthritis synovial fluid and blood.

TCRdb re-called the 5' RACE reads with MiXCR, one entry per CDR3 protein. The sample contains 69,000 or so distinct CDR3 sequences, roughly 5.2% of which appear only once. The sequenced sample was blood, either unsorted or a sorted T cell fraction (not recorded which). The chain joins TRBV7-9 to TRBJ2-1; 12 nucleotides match TRBD1. The origin of this receptor is a male donor with ankylosing spondylitis or in good health (not recorded which). This CDR3 reads CASRIWGQGADEQFF. CDR3 nucleotides: TGTGCCAGCAGGATCTGGGGACAGGGGGCTGATGAGCAGTTCTTC.